The rows below give T cell receptor beta chains drawn from one sample of a study of post-analysis software for immune sequencing data. TCRdb re-called the PCR reads with MiXCR, one entry per CDR3 protein. The sample yields hundreds of thousands of distinct CDR3 sequences, roughly 47% seen once. Input material: blood. The receptors originated from a girl between 5 and 17 years old with multiple sclerosis. Each CDR3 is given with its conserved first and last residue. A D gene is named only where the DNA matches it firmly. Where a row states a size, it is once, few, many or the class of an expanded clone; other rows omit it.

TRBJ1-1 | - | - | TRBV5-1 | CASTPSPGAGTEAFF | TGCGCCAGCACCCCCAGTCCCGGGGCTGGGACTGAAGCTTTCTTT
TRBJ2-1 | TRBD2 | few | TRBV20-1 | CSARVRLAGRYNEQFF | TGCAGTGCTAGAGTCCGACTAGCGGGGCGCTACAATGAGCAGTTCTTC
TRBJ2-1 | TRBD1 | few | TRBV7-6 | CASSLATGTVYNEQFF | TGTGCCAGCAGCTTAGCCACCGGGACAGTCTACAATGAGCAGTTCTTC
TRBJ2-1 | TRBD2 | few | TRBV5-6 | CASSLEGLAGGEQFF | TGTGCCAGCAGCTTGGAGGGACTAGCGGGTGGTGAGCAGTTCTTC
TRBJ1-1 | - | once | TRBV7-9 | CASSPTRPDSEAFF | TGTGCCAGCAGCCCCACTAGGCCGGATTCTGAAGCTTTCTTT
TRBJ1-6 | - | few | TRBV27 | CASSPINSPPHF | TGTGCCAGCAGTCCTATCAATTCACCCCCCCACTTT
TRBJ2-7 | TRBD2 | - | TRBV4-1 | CASSPQEPRGGISYEQYF | TGCGCCAGCAGCCCGCAGGAGCCCCGGGGAGGGATATCCTACGAGCAGTACTTC
TRBJ1-5 | - | few | TRBV10-3 | CAISESIGETYSNQPQHF | TGTGCCATCAGTGAGTCGATAGGGGAGACCTATAGCAATCAGCCCCAGCATTTT
TRBJ2-3 | - | - | TRBV5-1 | CASRLGTADTQYF | TGCGCCAGCAGGCTCGGGACCGCGGATACGCAGTATTTT
TRBJ2-3 | - | - | TRBV5-1 | CASSSGGFTSTDTQYF | TGCGCCAGCAGCTCCGGCGGATTTACCAGCACAGATACGCAGTATTTT
TRBJ1-2 | - | - | TRBV18 | CASSPGPGPYGYTF | TGTGCCAGCTCACCAGGCCCAGGACCCTATGGCTACACCTTC
TRBJ1-2 | TRBD1 | - | TRBV10-3 | CTISKDRGIGYTF | TGTACCATCAGTAAGGACAGGGGAATCGGCTACACCTTC